This T cell receptor beta chain was observed in a study of blood T cells in healthy people across ages. V was pared by 1 base and J by 4 bases, with 6 bases of the junction left unmatched. Looked up from germline, CDR1 is MGHRA and CDR2 is YSYEKL. The CDR3 is made up of 17 amino acids. Combining a sample-barcoded 5' primer with a J-beta primer mix, a second PCR ran for about 7 to 11 cycles. TCRdb re-analysed the 5' RACE reads in MiXCR, keeping a single row per CDR3 protein. There are around 940,000 distinct CDR3 sequences in the sample; about 53% occur only once, and 20% to 25% lies in the top ten. Individuals who donated were healthy Caucasians from Russia aged roughly 6 to 90. Study results and limitations: Getting older went along with TCR beta diversity per million T cells dropping roughly linearly. Long-lived donors had more naive CD4+ cells and higher diversity than aged donors. With unsorted PBMCs, a conclusive comparison of naive versus antigen-experienced cells was not possible.

With respect to this clonotype: Its antigen is unidentified.

The sample was blood. V and J are TRBV4-1 and TRBJ2-2, with 10 bases fitting TRBD2. The clonotype comes from a woman aged 60-70 years in good health. CDR3 residues: CASSQVNLAGVTGELFF. CDR3 nucleotide sequence: TGCGCCAGCAGCCAAGTGAATCTAGCGGGAGTCACCGGGGAGCTGTTTTTT.